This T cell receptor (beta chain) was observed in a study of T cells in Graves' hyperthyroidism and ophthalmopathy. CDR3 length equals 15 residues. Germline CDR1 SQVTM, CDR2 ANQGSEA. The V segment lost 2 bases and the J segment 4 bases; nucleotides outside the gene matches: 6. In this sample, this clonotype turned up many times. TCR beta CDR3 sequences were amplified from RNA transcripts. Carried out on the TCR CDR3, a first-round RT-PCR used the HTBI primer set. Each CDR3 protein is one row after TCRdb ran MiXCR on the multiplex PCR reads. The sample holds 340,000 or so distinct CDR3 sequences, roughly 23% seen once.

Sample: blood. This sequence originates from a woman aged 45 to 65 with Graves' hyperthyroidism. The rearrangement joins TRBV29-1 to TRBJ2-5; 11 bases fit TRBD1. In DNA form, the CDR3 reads TGCAGCGTTGAACAGGACAGGGGGCGGTCAGAGACCCAGTACTTC. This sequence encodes CSVEQDRGRSETQYF.